This T cell receptor (beta chain) was recovered during a study of CD8+ T cells in alopecia areata listed by TCRdb under 2018. Broadly, across the study: To study T cell clonal expansion in alopecia areata, the researchers applied high-throughput TCRbeta sequencing to both the C3H/HeJ mouse model and human patients. On the human side, TCRbeta sequencing was run on scalp tissue and on sorted CD4+ and CD8+ peripheral blood T cells from healthy controls and from alopecia areata patients with either patchy or totalis/universalis disease. Clonality in the scalp was compared among normal scalp (n=4), patchy alopecia areata scalp (n=8), and alopecia totalis/universalis scalp (n=8). RNA was obtained with the PAXgene miRNA kit for fixed scalp, the miRNeasy kit for PBMCs, and the RNeasy kit for mouse skin. TCRbeta CDR3 regions were amplified by immunoSEQ multiplex PCR with 35 Vbeta forward and 13 Jbeta reverse primers.

The library came from the immunoSEQ multiplex PCR assay. To provide template for TCR sequencing, every sample had RNA extracted and reverse transcribed into cDNA. SuperScript III was used to make first-strand cDNA, primed with a 2:1 mix of oligo-dT and random hexamers. A synthetic immune receptor repertoire was used to measure amplification bias, and any remaining bias was corrected computationally. Regarding the original processing steps: Raw reads were preprocessed to remove errors, and CDR3 was defined according to IMGT conventions as the region from the conserved cysteine to phenylalanine. Clonality was calculated as 1 minus Shannon entropy normalized by log2 of the number of productive unique TCRs. Whether scalp clones were CD4 or CD8 was inferred by matching scalp TCRbeta sequences against CD4 and CD8 repertoires sorted from blood. TCRdb stores this immuneACCESS table with in-frame sequences only. Part of the clones is absent; in the studies checked, under half of the shortfall reflects unresolved V genes, and no reason is known for the rest. V and J calls and clone size come straight from that table; D and trimming were deduced from the DNA. The sample profile shows approximately 130,000 clones; around 50% of them were found once. The leading ten clones occupy roughly a tenth of the sample.

From alopecia areata patients, peripheral blood was collected along with lesional scalp punch biopsies. PBMCs were separated by density centrifugation and stained for CD3, CD4 and CD8, after which CD4+ and CD8+ T cells were sorted on a FACSAria. The untreated alopecia areata patients were recruited through a multicenter biomarker study. In roughly 5 patients from the biomarker study, the blood CD8+ T cells went through an additional sort into NKG2D-low and NKG2D-high fractions. What the work shows at the level of the full study, not this receptor alone: Resident alphabeta T cells in normal human skin are also sequenced, complicating scalp TCR repertoire analysis, unlike mouse skin dominated by gammadelta T cells. Shared TCR sequences between patients were less evident than in mice, which may be partly attributable to HLA diversity in the patient population. Compared with normal scalp, lesional scalp, particularly in alopecia totalis/universalis, had higher clonality and more expanded CD8+ clones, which suggests antigenic drive.

V and J are trimmed by 4 bases and 9 bases, and the gene matches miss 2 bases of the junction. From the cysteine through the phenylalanine, the CDR3 covers 12 amino acids. Kept here is only the CDR3 DNA, which spans 36 bases and is read in frame from base 1. From the germline V gene, CDR1 is SQVTM and CDR2 is ANQGSEA. The table lists this clone with a few counts. Its antigen specificity is not known. It has no much larger one-base neighbor in the sample; base qualities were not kept. The chain is assembled from TRBV29-1 and TRBJ2-4, and 11 junction bases match TRBD2. The sequence was collected from a human donor with alopecia areata. Sequenced material: NKG2D-low CD8+ T cells sorted from blood. Per the publication, the cell subset or site label means: sorted CD8+ NKG2D-low blood T cells. In nucleotides, the sequence is TGCAGCGTTGTGACTAGCGGGACCATTCAGTACTTC. Its translation reads: CSVVTSGTIQYF.